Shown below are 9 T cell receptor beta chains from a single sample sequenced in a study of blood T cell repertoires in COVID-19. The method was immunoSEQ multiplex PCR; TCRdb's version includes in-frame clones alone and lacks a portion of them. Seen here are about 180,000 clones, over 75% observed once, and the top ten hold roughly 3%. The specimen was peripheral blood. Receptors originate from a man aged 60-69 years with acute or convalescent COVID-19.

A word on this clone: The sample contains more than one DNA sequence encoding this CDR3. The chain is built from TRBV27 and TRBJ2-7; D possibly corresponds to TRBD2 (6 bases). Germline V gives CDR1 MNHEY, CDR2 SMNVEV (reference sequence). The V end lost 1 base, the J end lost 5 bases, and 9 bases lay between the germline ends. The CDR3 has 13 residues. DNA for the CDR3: TGTGCCAGCAGTTTATGGACGGGGGACGAGCAGTACTTC. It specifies CASSLWTGDEQYF.

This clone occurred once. DNA for the CDR3: TGTGCCAGCAGACTAGCGGCTAGCGGGAGGGCCTCAGGCACCGGGGAGCTGTTTTTT. This codes for CASRLAASGRASGTGELFF. The chain combines TRBV7-3 with TRBJ2-2; 12 bases match TRBD2. V shed 6 bases and J 4 bases; nucleotides not matched to a gene: 15. The germline V gene has CDR1 SGHTA and CDR2 FQGTGA. This CDR3 contains 19 residues.

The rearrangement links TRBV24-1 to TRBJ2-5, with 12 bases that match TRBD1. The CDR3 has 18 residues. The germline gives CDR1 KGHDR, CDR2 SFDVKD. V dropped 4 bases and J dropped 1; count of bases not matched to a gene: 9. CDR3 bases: TGTGCCACCAGTGACCCGGGACAGGGGGCGTTGGGCCAAGAGACCCAGTACTTC. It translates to CATSDPGQGALGQETQYF.

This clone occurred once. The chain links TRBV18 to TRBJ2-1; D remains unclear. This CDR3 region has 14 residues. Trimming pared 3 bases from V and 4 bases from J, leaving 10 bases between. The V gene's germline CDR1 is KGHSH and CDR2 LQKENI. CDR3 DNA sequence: TGTGCCAGCTCACCCCTCGGTGAGTACAATGAGCAGTTCTTC. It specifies CASSPLGEYNEQFF.

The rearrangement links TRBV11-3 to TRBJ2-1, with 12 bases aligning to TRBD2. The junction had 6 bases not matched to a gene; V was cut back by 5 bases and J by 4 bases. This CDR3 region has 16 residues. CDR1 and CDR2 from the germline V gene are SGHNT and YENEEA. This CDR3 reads CASSRLAGAGYNEQFF. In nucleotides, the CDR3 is TGTGCCAGCAGCCGACTAGCGGGAGCGGGTTACAATGAGCAGTTCTTC.

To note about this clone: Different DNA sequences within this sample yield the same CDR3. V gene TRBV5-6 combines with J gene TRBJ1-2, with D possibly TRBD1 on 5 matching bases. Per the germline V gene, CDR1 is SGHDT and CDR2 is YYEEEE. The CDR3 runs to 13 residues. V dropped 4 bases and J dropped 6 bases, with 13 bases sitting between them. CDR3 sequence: CASSDTGGNGYTF. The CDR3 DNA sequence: TGTGCCAGCAGCGACACTGGGGGGAATGGCTACACCTTC.

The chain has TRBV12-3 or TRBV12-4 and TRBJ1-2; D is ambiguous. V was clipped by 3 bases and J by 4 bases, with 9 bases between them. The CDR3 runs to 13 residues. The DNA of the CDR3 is TGTGCCAGCAGTTTTACGGGGAGCTATGGCTACACCTTC. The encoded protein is CASSFTGSYGYTF.

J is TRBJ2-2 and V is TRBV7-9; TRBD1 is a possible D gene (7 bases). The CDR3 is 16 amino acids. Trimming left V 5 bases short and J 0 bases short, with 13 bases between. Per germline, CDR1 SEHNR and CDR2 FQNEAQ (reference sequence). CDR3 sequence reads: CASSAQGGPNTGELFF. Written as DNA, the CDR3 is TGTGCCAGCAGCGCTCAGGGGGGCCCGAACACCGGGGAGCTGTTTTTT.

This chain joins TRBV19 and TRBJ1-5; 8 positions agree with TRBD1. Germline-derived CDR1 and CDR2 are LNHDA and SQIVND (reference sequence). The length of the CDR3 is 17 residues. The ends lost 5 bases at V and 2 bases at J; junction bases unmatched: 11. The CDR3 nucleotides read TGTGCCAGTAGTGACTCGGACAGGGTCGGGGGCAATCAGCCCCAGCATTTT. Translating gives CASSDSDRVGGNQPQHF.